This T cell receptor (beta chain) was captured in a study of T-cell reconstitution after alpha-beta-depleted transplantation in children. Study-wide findings and caveats: By about two months after transplant, alpha-beta T cells reportedly arose from several hundred graft clones that had expanded. Hyperexpanded clones declined; after one year, newly produced T cells mostly supplied diversity. Day-60 TCRbeta diversity that was high in some patients was derived from surviving recipient T cells and thymic progenitors.

A TCRbeta library incorporating unique molecular identifiers was prepared. TCRdb redid the calling of the PCR reads with MiXCR, one entry per CDR3 protein. The repertoire holds 80,000 to 100,000 distinct CDR3 sequences, with about a quarter as singletons. This clonotype appeared many times. Its antigen is currently unknown. The CDR3 consists of 14 residues. Germline lookup yields CDR1 MNHEY and CDR2 SMNVEV (reference sequence). V gave up 6 bases and J gave up 6 bases, with 15 bases separating them. The sample was PBMCs, taken before TCRalphabeta/CD19-depleted stem cell transplant. The chain couples TRBV27 to TRBJ2-1; D is tentatively TRBD1 or TRBD2 (5 bases each). The TCR was taken from a boy younger than 10 with acute lymphoblastic leukemia, due to receive a stem cell transplant. The CDR3 DNA is TGTGCCAGCAGCCCCGGGACGGCGAGCAATGAGCAGTTCTTC. Translating gives CASSPGTASNEQFF.